The T cell receptor beta chain described here comes from a study of T cells in Graves' hyperthyroidism and ophthalmopathy. The source material, RNA transcripts, was used to amplify TCR beta CDR3 regions. TCR CDR3 underwent first-round RT-PCR with the HTBI primer set. TCRdb fed the multiplex PCR reads into MiXCR, producing one record per CDR3 protein. The sample records roughly 380,000 distinct CDR3 sequences, around a sixth being singletons. Clinical symptoms, serum thyroxine, TRAb, thyroid ultrasound and orbital computed tomography established diagnosis. The PBMCs had their origin in 10 ml of fresh peripheral blood. This clonotype was seen at least ten times. The clonotype originates from a woman aged 40 to 50 with Graves' ophthalmopathy. Sequenced input: blood.

The CDR3 bases are TGCAGCGTTGTCGGATTGGGGGTCTCCTACGAGCAGTACTTC. Its translation: CSVVGLGVSYEQYF. The rearrangement links TRBV29-1 to TRBJ2-7; D possibly uses TRBD1 or TRBD2 (5 bases each). The V and J ends lost 4 bases and 0 bases respectively, with 13 bases between them. This CDR3 spans 14 amino acids. The germline gives CDR1 SQVTM, CDR2 ANQGSEA.